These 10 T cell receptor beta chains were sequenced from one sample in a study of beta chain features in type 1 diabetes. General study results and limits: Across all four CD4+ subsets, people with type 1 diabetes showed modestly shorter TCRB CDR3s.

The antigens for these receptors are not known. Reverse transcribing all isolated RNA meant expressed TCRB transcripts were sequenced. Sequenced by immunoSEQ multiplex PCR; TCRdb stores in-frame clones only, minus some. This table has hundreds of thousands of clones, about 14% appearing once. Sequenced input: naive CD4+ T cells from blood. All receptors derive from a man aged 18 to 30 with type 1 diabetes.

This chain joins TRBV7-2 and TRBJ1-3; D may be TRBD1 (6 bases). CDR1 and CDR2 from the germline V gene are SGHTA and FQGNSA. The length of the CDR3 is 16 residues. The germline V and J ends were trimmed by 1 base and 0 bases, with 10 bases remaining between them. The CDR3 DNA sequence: TGTGCCAGCAGCTTAGGAGGACAGAGCTCTGGAAACACCATATATTTT. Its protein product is CASSLGGQSSGNTIYF.

The CDR3 DNA reads as TGTGCCAGCAGCGCGGACAGGACGTATCAGCCCCAGCATTTT. It encodes CASSADRTYQPQHF. This chain uses TRBV14 with TRBJ1-5; the match to TRBD1 covers 7 bases. There are 14 residues in the CDR3. V trimming: 5 bases; J trimming: 5 bases; junction bases outside the gene matches: 6. Looked up from germline, CDR1 is SGHDN and CDR2 is FVKESK. Full variable domain (remainder filled in from reference TRBV14 and TRBJ1-5): EAGVTQFPSHSVIEKGQTVTLRCDPISGHDNLYWYRRVMGKEIKFLLHFVKESKQDESGMPNNRFLAERTGGTYSTLKVQPAELEDSGVYFCASSADRTYQPQHFGDGTRLSIL.

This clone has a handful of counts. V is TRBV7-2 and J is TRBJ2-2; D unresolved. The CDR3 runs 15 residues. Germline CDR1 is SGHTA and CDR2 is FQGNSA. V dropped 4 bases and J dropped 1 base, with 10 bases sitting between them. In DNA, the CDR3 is TGTGCCAGCAGCTCAATTCCGGGGAACACCGGGGAGCTGTTTTTT. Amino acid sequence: CASSSIPGNTGELFF.

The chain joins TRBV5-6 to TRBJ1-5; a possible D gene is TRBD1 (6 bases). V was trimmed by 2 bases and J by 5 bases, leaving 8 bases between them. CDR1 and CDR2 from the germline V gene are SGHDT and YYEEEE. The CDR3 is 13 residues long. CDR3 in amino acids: CASSLTGHQPQHF. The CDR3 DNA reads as TGTGCCAGCAGCTTAACAGGGCATCAGCCCCAGCATTTT. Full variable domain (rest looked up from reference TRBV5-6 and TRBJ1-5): DAGVTQSPTHLIKTRGQQVTLRCSPKSGHDTVSWYQQALGQGPQFIFQYYEEEERQRGNFPDRFSGHQFPNYSSELNVNALLLGDSALYLCASSLTGHQPQHFGDGTRLSIL.

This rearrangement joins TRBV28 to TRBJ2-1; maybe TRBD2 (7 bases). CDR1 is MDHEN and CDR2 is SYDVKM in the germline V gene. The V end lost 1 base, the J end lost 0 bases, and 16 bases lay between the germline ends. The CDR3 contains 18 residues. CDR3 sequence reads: CASSLFRRGLSSYNEQFF. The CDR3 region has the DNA TGTGCCAGCAGTTTATTTCGGCGGGGGCTGAGCTCCTACAATGAGCAGTTCTTC. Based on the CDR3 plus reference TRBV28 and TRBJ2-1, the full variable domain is DVKVTQSSRYLVKRTGEKVFLECVQDMDHENMFWYRQDPGLGLRLIYFSYDVKMKEKGDIPEGYSVSREKKERFSLILESASTNQTSMYLCASSLFRRGLSSYNEQFFGPGTRLTVL.

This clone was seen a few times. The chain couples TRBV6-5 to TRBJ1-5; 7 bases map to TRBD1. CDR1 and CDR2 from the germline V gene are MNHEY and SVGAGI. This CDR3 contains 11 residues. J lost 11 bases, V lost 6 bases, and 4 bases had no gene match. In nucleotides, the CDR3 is TGTGCCAGCAGAAAAGGACAGGCCCAGCATTTT. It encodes CASRKGQAQHF.

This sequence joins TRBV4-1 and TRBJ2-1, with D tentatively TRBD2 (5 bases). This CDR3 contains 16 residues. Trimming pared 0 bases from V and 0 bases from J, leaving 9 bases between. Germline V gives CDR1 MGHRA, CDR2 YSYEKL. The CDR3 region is CASSQDHSGSYNEQFF. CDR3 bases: TGCGCCAGCAGCCAAGATCACAGCGGCTCCTACAATGAGCAGTTCTTC.

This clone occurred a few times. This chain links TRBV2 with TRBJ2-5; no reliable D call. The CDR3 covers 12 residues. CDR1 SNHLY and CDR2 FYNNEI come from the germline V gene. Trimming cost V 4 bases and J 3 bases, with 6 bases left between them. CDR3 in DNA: TGTGCCAGCAGTGCAGTAGAAGAGACCCAGTACTTC. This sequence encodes CASSAVEETQYF.

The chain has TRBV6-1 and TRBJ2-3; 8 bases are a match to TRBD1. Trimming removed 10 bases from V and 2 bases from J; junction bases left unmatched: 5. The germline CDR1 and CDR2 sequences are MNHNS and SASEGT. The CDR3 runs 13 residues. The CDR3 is CATRQGTTDTQYF. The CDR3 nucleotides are TGTGCCACCAGACAGGGGACCACAGATACGCAGTATTTT.

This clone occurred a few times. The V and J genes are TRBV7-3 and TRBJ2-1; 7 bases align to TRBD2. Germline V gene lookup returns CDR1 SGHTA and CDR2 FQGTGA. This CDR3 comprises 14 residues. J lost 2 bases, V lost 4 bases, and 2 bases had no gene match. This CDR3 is CASSSSGTYNEQFF. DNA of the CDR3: TGTGCCAGCAGCTCTAGCGGAACCTACAATGAGCAGTTCTTC.